These T cell receptor beta chains were read from a single sample in a study of OX40 agonist ivuxolimab in advanced cancers. Clones were sequenced by immunoSEQ multiplex PCR, and TCRdb holds only the in-frame ones, with some missing. The table has fewer than 65,000 clones, 86% seen once. The sample consisted of CD4+ or CD8+ T cells sorted from blood, taken in a trial of the OX40 agonist ivuxolimab. These receptors were taken from an adult with an advanced solid tumor such as melanoma, head and neck, liver or kidney cancer. The CDR3 runs from the conserved cysteine through the conserved F or W. Each record gives: J gene, D gene, V gene, clone size, CDR3 protein, CDR3 DNA. A D gene is named only where the DNA matches it firmly. Some rows have no size entry. The others give once, few or many, or a class for an expanded clone.

>TRBJ1-6|NA|TRBV19|NA
CASSIDRDTLRSPLHF
TGTGCCAGTAGTATAGATCGGGACACCCTGAGGTCACCCCTCCACTTT
>TRBJ2-7|NA|TRBV19|once
CASTLVWGGGQYF
TGTGCCAGTACCCTAGTTTGGGGAGGCGGGCAGTACTTC
>TRBJ1-1|NA|TRBV7-8|NA
CASSLVLGEAFF
TGTGCCAGCAGCTTAGTTCTGGGGGAAGCTTTCTTT
>TRBJ2-1|NA|TRBV19|NA
CASSIDRGATYNEQFF
TGTGCCAGTAGTATAGATCGGGGGGCCACCTACAATGAGCAGTTCTTC
>TRBJ2-7|TRBD2|TRBV5-8|NA
CASSPGLAEGGEQYF
TGTGCCAGCAGTCCGGGACTAGCAGAAGGGGGCGAGCAGTACTTC
>TRBJ2-3|TRBD2|TRBV7-3|NA
CASSLRGTSGADTQYF
TGTGCCAGCAGCTTACGCGGGACTAGCGGGGCAGATACGCAGTATTTT
>TRBJ2-7|NA|TRBV29-1|NA
CSVGNWGSSYEQYF
TGCAGCGTTGGAAACTGGGGGAGCTCCTACGAGCAGTACTTC
>TRBJ1-2|NA|TRBV11-3|NA
CASSLDGNYGYTF
TGTGCCAGCAGCTTAGACGGGAACTATGGCTACACCTTC
>TRBJ1-1|TRBD1|TRBV5-4|NA
CASSPRDRDTEAFF
TGTGCCAGCAGTCCCCGGGACAGGGACACTGAAGCTTTCTTT
>TRBJ2-7|NA|TRBV5-6|NA
CASSLASENSYEQYF
TGTGCCAGCAGCTTGGCCTCGGAGAATTCCTACGAGCAGTACTTC
>TRBJ2-1|TRBD2|TRBV5-1|NA
CASSWTSGILAEQFF
TGCGCCAGCAGCTGGACTAGCGGGATATTGGCTGAGCAGTTCTTC
>TRBJ2-7|NA|TRBV27|NA
CATSYKPDGSYEQYF
TGTGCCACCAGTTACAAACCGGACGGCTCCTACGAGCAGTACTTC
>TRBJ1-1|NA|TRBV10-2|few
CASSDWQNTEAFF
TGCGCCAGCAGTGACTGGCAGAACACTGAAGCTTTCTTT
>TRBJ2-2|TRBD1|TRBV10-3|NA
CAINRQGSGELFF
TGTGCCATCAACCGACAGGGGTCCGGGGAGCTGTTTTTT
>TRBJ2-7|NA|TRBV27|NA
CASSFSSRSSYEQYF
TGTGCCAGCAGTTTTTCTAGCAGGAGCTCCTACGAGCAGTACTTC
>TRBJ2-5|NA|TRBV11-1|NA
CASSFRASRDQETQYF
TGTGCCAGCAGCTTCAGGGCTAGCAGGGATCAAGAGACCCAGTACTTC
>TRBJ2-7|NA|TRBV5-6|NA
CASSSGFFSDEQYF
TGTGCCAGCAGCTCGGGTTTTTTTTCGGACGAGCAGTACTTC
>TRBJ2-7|NA|TRBV6-5|NA
CASSYKGYEQYF
TGTGCCAGCAGTTACAAGGGATACGAGCAGTACTTC
>TRBJ2-1|NA|TRBV2|NA
CASSLLRGPNEQFF
TGTGCCAGCAGCCTATTACGGGGTCCGAATGAGCAGTTCTTC
>TRBJ2-5|NA|TRBV11-2|few
CASSTLGTGDGAQYF
TGTGCCAGCAGCACCCTAGGGACGGGGGATGGGGCCCAGTACTTC
>TRBJ2-7|TRBD2|TRBV5-1|NA
CASSLASGLASSYEQYF
TGCGCCAGCAGCTTGGCTAGCGGCCTGGCTAGCTCCTACGAGCAGTACTTC
>TRBJ1-1|NA|TRBV18|NA
CASSPPTGGFNTEAFF
TGTGCCAGCTCACCACCGACCGGTGGATTTAACACTGAAGCTTTCTTT
>TRBJ2-2|NA|TRBV7-2|NA
CASSTLAGELFF
TGTGCCAGCAGCACGCTAGCCGGGGAGCTGTTTTTT
>TRBJ2-5|NA|TRBV6-5|NA
CASSYPPGETQYF
TGTGCCAGCAGTTACCCTCCTGGGGAGACCCAGTACTTC
>TRBJ2-5|NA|TRBV11-1|NA
CASRFEVAETQYF
TGTGCCAGCAGGTTCGAGGTAGCGGAGACCCAGTACTTC
>TRBJ2-5|TRBD2|TRBV7-2|NA
CASSLDRLAGGWSTETQYF
TGTGCCAGCAGCTTAGACAGGCTAGCGGGAGGTTGGAGTACAGAGACCCAGTACTTC
>TRBJ1-5|NA|TRBV27|NA
CASSLSARGVGQPQHF
TGTGCCAGCAGTTTATCAGCCAGGGGAGTAGGTCAGCCCCAGCATTTT
>TRBJ2-7|TRBD1|TRBV6-1|few
CASSEPPWDRAHEQYF
TGTGCCAGCAGTGAACCCCCCTGGGACAGGGCCCACGAGCAGTACTTC
>TRBJ1-2|NA|TRBV6-1|NA
CASHGQTDYGYTF
TGTGCCAGCCACGGACAGACCGACTATGGCTACACCTTC
>TRBJ2-1|TRBD2|TRBV5-4|NA
CASSQGLAGAYNEQFF
TGTGCCAGCAGCCAAGGACTAGCGGGAGCCTACAATGAGCAGTTCTTC
>TRBJ2-1|NA|TRBV28|NA
CASLEGGWNEQFF
TGTGCCAGCCTCGAGGGGGGTTGGAATGAGCAGTTCTTC
>TRBJ2-5|TRBD1|TRBV5-1|NA
CASSLAGGVETQYF
TGCGCCAGCAGCTTGGCAGGGGGCGTAGAGACCCAGTACTTC
>TRBJ1-1|TRBD1|TRBV10-3|NA
CAISGGQGSNTEAFF
TGTGCCATCAGTGGAGGACAGGGATCGAACACTGAAGCTTTCTTT
>TRBJ2-3|NA|TRBV4-1|NA
CASSQDPSTDTQYF
TGCGCCAGCAGCCAAGATCCCAGCACAGATACGCAGTATTTT
>TRBJ2-3|NA|TRBV5-1|NA
CASTPRAAVTDTQYF
TGCGCCAGCACCCCTCGGGCGGCCGTGACAGATACGCAGTATTTT
>TRBJ2-7|TRBD1|TRBV6-5|NA
CASRGTGTLGEQYF
TGTGCCAGCAGGGGGACAGGGACCCTGGGCGAGCAGTACTTC
>TRBJ1-4|NA|TRBV10-2|NA
CASSEGRASNEKLFF
TGCGCCAGCAGTGAAGGGCGGGCTTCAAATGAAAAACTGTTTTTT
>TRBJ2-5|TRBD1|TRBV6-1|NA
CASSEARRTGPQETQYF
TGTGCCAGCAGTGAAGCACGGAGGACAGGGCCCCAAGAGACCCAGTACTTC
>TRBJ2-5|TRBD1|TRBV9|NA
CASSSPDRGPFETQYF
TGTGCCAGCAGCTCACCTGACAGGGGCCCCTTTGAGACCCAGTACTTC
>TRBJ1-4|TRBD1|TRBV19|NA
CASRRGQGMGEKLFF
TGTGCCAGTAGACGAGGACAGGGTATGGGTGAAAAACTGTTTTTT
>TRBJ2-7|TRBD2|TRBV4-2|NA
CASSQEAGGPTYEQYF
TGTGCCAGCAGCCAAGAAGCGGGAGGGCCGACCTACGAGCAGTACTTC
>TRBJ2-2|NA|TRBV9|NA
CASSVGGELFF
TGTGCCAGCAGCGTAGGAGGGGAGCTGTTTTTT
>TRBJ2-1|TRBD2|TRBV18|NA
CASSTIGTSGNEQFF
TGTGCCAGCTCAACGATCGGGACTAGCGGGAATGAGCAGTTCTTC
>TRBJ2-3|NA|TRBV7-8|NA
CASSLAGTPTDTQYF
TGTGCCAGCAGCTTAGCCGGGACTCCCACAGATACGCAGTATTTT
>TRBJ1-1|NA|TRBV5-1|NA
CASTLAGNTEAFF
TGCGCCAGCACCTTGGCGGGGAACACTGAAGCTTTCTTT
>TRBJ2-7|NA|TRBV11-1|NA
CASSPDTLRGEQYF
TGTGCCAGCAGCCCCGATACCCTCAGAGGCGAGCAGTACTTC
>TRBJ1-2|NA|TRBV10-2|NA
CASSAGTMSGYTF
TGCGCCAGCAGTGCCGGGACCATGTCGGGCTACACCTTC
>TRBJ1-3|NA|TRBV6-5|NA
CASSSRVSSSGNTIYF
TGTGCCAGCAGTTCTCGCGTATCGAGCTCTGGAAACACCATATATTTT
>TRBJ1-5|TRBD1|TRBV6-1|NA
CASSEFLGQVGSGNQPQHF
TGTGCCAGCAGTGAATTCCTGGGACAGGTTGGGTCGGGAAATCAGCCCCAGCATTTT
>TRBJ2-4|NA|TRBV15|NA
CATSRADSPSIQYF
TGTGCCACCAGCAGAGCCGACTCTCCTAGCATTCAGTACTTC